This TCR beta chain was documented in a study of blood T cell repertoires in COVID-19. As for the study in general: COVID-19 samples collected from the United States, Italy and Spain covered acute and convalescent phases. T cells, B-cell-depleted T cells, or PBMCs supplied cDNA or gDNA.

Here immunoSEQ multiplex PCR was the method, and the copy in TCRdb shows in-frame clones only, minus some. The top ten hold 3.5% to 4.5% of the sample, which has 150,000 or so clones, 86% seen once. V was pared by 10 bases and J by 4 bases, with 19 bases between. This CDR3 has 14 residues. Germline lookup yields CDR1 WNHNN and CDR2 SYGVQD (reference sequence). The rearrangement joins TRBV10-1 to TRBJ1-2, with a tentative D call TRBD1 (6 bases). Sequences were obtained from peripheral blood. The origin of this receptor is a woman aged 65 to 85 with acute or convalescent COVID-19. The CDR3 DNA sequence: TGCGCCACTCCATCCCGGACAGCCATCTATGGCTACACCTTC. Translation: CATPSRTAIYGYTF.